Listed here are 27 T cell receptor beta chains from one sample, sequenced in a study of blood T cell repertoires in COVID-19. TCRdb keeps only in-frame clones here, not all; method: immunoSEQ multiplex PCR. Among fewer than 350,000 clones listed, approximately 90% were seen once. The sample comprised peripheral blood. The receptor source for this set is an older woman with COVID-19, enrolled during active disease.

The V gene is TRBV7-9, the J gene TRBJ2-7; no clear D. V was clipped by 3 bases and J by 3 bases, with 9 bases between them. The CDR3 totals 13 residues. The V gene's germline CDR1 is SEHNR and CDR2 FQNEAQ (reference sequence). CDR3 sequence reads: CASSFSHLYEQYF. The DNA of the CDR3 is TGTGCCAGCAGCTTTTCACACCTCTACGAGCAGTACTTC.

This sequence joins TRBV11-1 and TRBJ1-1, with 8 bases lining up with TRBD1. The ends lost 6 bases at V and 3 bases at J; junction bases unmatched: 6. The germline CDR1 and CDR2 sequences are SGHAT and FQDESV (reference sequence). This CDR3 comprises 14 residues. CDR3 amino acids: CASSQQGGYTEAFF. As DNA, the CDR3 is TGTGCCAGCAGTCAACAGGGGGGCTACACTGAAGCTTTCTTT. The variable domain in full, with the rest retrieved from reference TRBV11-1 and TRBJ1-1, is EAEVAQSPRYKITEKSQAVAFWCDPISGHATLYWYRQILGQGPELLVQFQDESVVDDSQLPKDRFSAERLKGVDSTLKIQPAELGDSAMYLCASSQQGGYTEAFFGQGTRLTVV.

This clone has only one observation. The V and J genes are TRBV19 and TRBJ2-2; 7 nucleotides align to TRBD1. The J segment lost 1 base and the V segment lost 6 bases, leaving 2 bases of the junction unmatched. The CDR3 length is 14 residues. Germline V lookup: CDR1 LNHDA, CDR2 SQIVND (reference sequence). In DNA form, the CDR3 reads TGTGCCAGTAGGGGACAGTTGAACACCGGGGAGCTGTTTTTT. It codes for CASRGQLNTGELFF.

The CDR3 reads CASSRDAGKWTNEKLFF. As DNA, the CDR3 is TGTGCCAGCAGCCGAGACGCAGGGAAATGGACTAATGAAAAACTGTTTTTT. The V gene is TRBV5-5, the J gene TRBJ1-4; the D gene is possibly TRBD1 (5 bases). The ends were cut back, 4 bases at V and 2 bases at J, with 18 bases in the middle. CDR1 and CDR2 from the germline V gene are SGHKS and YYEKEE (reference sequence). The CDR3 length is 17 residues.

V and J are TRBV6-6 and TRBJ1-6, with TRBD1 as a possible D gene (6 bases). V lost 5 bases to trimming and J lost 0 bases, with 14 bases between them. Germline V gives CDR1 MNHNY, CDR2 SVGAGI (reference sequence). The CDR3 is made up of 17 amino acids. Written as DNA, the CDR3 is TGTGCCAGCAGTCACGGACAGTCGAGCTCCTATAATTCACCCCTCCACTTT. As protein: CASSHGQSSSYNSPLHF.

The genes are TRBV6-5 and TRBJ2-7; 10 bases match TRBD1. The V gene end was trimmed by 4 bases and the J gene end by 7 bases; junction bases not matched to a gene: 1. This CDR3 spans 12 amino acids. Germline loops: CDR1 MNHEY, CDR2 SVGAGI. The CDR3 spells CASSLDRGEQYF. The CDR3 DNA sequence: TGTGCCAGCAGTTTGGACAGGGGGGAGCAGTACTTC.

V usage is TRBV4-1 and J usage is TRBJ2-7, with D possibly TRBD2 on 6 matching bases. Trimming cost V 4 bases and J 5 bases, with 12 bases left between them. This CDR3 spans 13 amino acids. CDR1 and CDR2 from the germline V gene are MGHRA and YSYEKL. The CDR3 DNA reads as TGCGCCAGCAGCCTGACTAGTCTCCACGAGCAGTACTTC. Translating gives CASSLTSLHEQYF.

V and J are TRBV11-2 and TRBJ1-2; D is ambiguous. Trimming cost V 1 base and J 7 bases, with 16 bases left between them. The CDR3 has 15 residues. Germline V gene data show CDR1 as SGHAT and CDR2 as FQNNGV. The CDR3 sequence is CASSLGFSVLGGYTF. The CDR3 DNA reads TGTGCCAGCAGCTTAGGTTTCTCGGTTCTTGGTGGCTACACCTTC.

The chain is built from TRBV27 and TRBJ1-6; TRBD1 is a possible D gene (6 bases). This CDR3 contains 16 residues. With 3 bases removed from V and 0 bases from J, the gap between germline ends came to 9 bases. Germline CDR1 MNHEY, CDR2 SMNVEV (reference sequence). The CDR3 region has the DNA TGTGCCAGCAGTTTTCAAGGGGGCTCCTATAATTCACCCCTCCACTTT. Its protein product is CASSFQGGSYNSPLHF.

The chain is built from TRBV6-5 and TRBJ1-1, with D perhaps TRBD1 (6 bases). CDR1 and CDR2 (germline): MNHEY, SVGAGI. V was clipped by 8 bases and J by 0 bases, with 13 bases between them. The CDR3 length is 14 residues. This CDR3 is CASPVGGMNTEAFF. In nucleotides, the CDR3 is TGTGCCAGCCCCGTAGGGGGTATGAACACTGAAGCTTTCTTT.

The chain links TRBV28 to TRBJ1-1, with 12 bases matching TRBD1. Germline lookup yields CDR1 MDHEN and CDR2 SYDVKM. J was trimmed by 6 bases and V by 7 bases; bases with no gene match: 6. The CDR3 length is 14 residues. Written as DNA, the CDR3 is TGTGCCAGCACCCTGGGACAGGGGGCCGCTGAAGCTTTCTTT. Translating gives CASTLGQGAAEAFF.

The chain carries TRBV15 and TRBJ1-4; 7 bases are shared with TRBD1. With 1 base clipped from V and 8 bases from J, the junction kept 7 bases outside the gene matches. From germline, CDR1 is LNHNV and CDR2 YYDKDF (reference sequence). This CDR3 is built from 15 residues. CDR3 nucleotide sequence: TGTGCCACCAGCAGAGCTGGGACAGACGGGGAAAAACTGTTTTTT. It yields the protein CATSRAGTDGEKLFF.

This clone was seen more than once but under ten times. J is TRBJ1-3 and V is TRBV7-9; D unclear. V dropped 7 bases and J dropped 0 bases, with 13 bases sitting between them. The germline gives CDR1 SEHNR, CDR2 FQNEAQ (reference sequence). This CDR3 is built from 15 residues. CDR3 DNA: TGTGCCAGCATGTCCGGCGGCCCCTCTGGAAACACCATATATTTT. It is translated as CASMSGGPSGNTIYF. Combining the CDR3 with reference TRBV7-9 and TRBJ1-3 gives the whole variable domain DTGVSQNPRHKITKRGQNVTFRCDPISEHNRLYWYRQTLGQGPEFLTYFQNEAQLEKSRLLSDRFSAERPKGSFSTLEIQRTEQGDSAMYLCASMSGGPSGNTIYFGEGSWLTVV.

The chain uses TRBV7-3 and TRBJ1-2; D is uncertain. Germline lookup yields CDR1 SGHTA and CDR2 FQGTGA. V was clipped by 1 base and J by 5 bases, with 8 bases between them. This CDR3 spans 13 amino acids. The CDR3 reads CASSLISGYGYTF. The DNA of the CDR3 is TGTGCCAGCAGCTTAATTTCCGGGTATGGCTACACCTTC.

The chain employs TRBV12-3 or TRBV12-4 and TRBJ1-1, with D maybe TRBD1 (6 bases). CDR3 length: 12 amino acids. Trimming cost V 6 bases and J 7 bases, with 12 bases left between them. The CDR3 DNA sequence: TGTGCCAGCAGCTTACAGGGTTATGAAGCTTTCTTT. This codes for CASSLQGYEAFF.

This clone was found once. The chain employs TRBV5-1 and TRBJ2-2; D is perhaps TRBD2 (5 bases). Germline CDR1 SGHRS, CDR2 YFSETQ. CDR3 size: 16 residues. Between the trimmed V and J ends, which lost 2 bases and 3 bases, there was a span of 14 bases. The CDR3 region has the DNA TGCGCCAGCAGCTTTCAACCGGGATACGACACCGGGGAGCTGTTTTTT. Encoded protein: CASSFQPGYDTGELFF.

This sequence joins TRBV18 and TRBJ2-2; 12 nucleotides match TRBD1. Losses at the gene ends were 1 base for V and 4 bases for J; bases not matched to a gene: 10. This CDR3 region has 19 residues. The germline gives CDR1 KGHSH, CDR2 LQKENI. CDR3: CASSPRPRDRGRSTGELFF. The CDR3 nucleotides are TGTGCCAGCTCACCACGGCCTAGGGACAGGGGGCGCAGCACCGGGGAGCTGTTTTTT. Based on the CDR3 plus reference TRBV18 and TRBJ2-2, the full variable domain is NAGVMQNPRHLVRRRGQEARLRCSPMKGHSHVYWYRQLPEEGLKFMVYLQKENIIDESGMPKERFSAEFPKEGPSILRIQQVVRGDSAAYFCASSPRPRDRGRSTGELFFGEGSRLTVL.

The rearrangement uses TRBV4-1 and TRBJ1-2; D may be TRBD1 (6 bases). Per the germline V gene, CDR1 is MGHRA and CDR2 is YSYEKL. V was shortened by 1 base and J by 3 bases, with 18 bases between the two germline ends. The length of the CDR3 is 17 residues. Here the CDR3 reads CASSQGISPTGHYGYTF. DNA of the CDR3: TGCGCCAGCAGCCAAGGAATTTCCCCCACAGGGCACTATGGCTACACCTTC.

The chain has TRBV5-1 and TRBJ1-2, with 12 nucleotides matching TRBD1. The CDR3 runs to 18 residues. Unmatched junction bases numbered 14, after V lost 4 bases and J lost 4 bases. CDR1 is SGHRS, CDR2 YFSETQ, per germline. CDR3 nucleotide sequence: TGCGCCAGCAGCGAATTACCGGGACAGGGGGCAAGAGGCTATGGCTACACCTTC. Translation gives CASSELPGQGARGYGYTF.

Notes on this clone: One junction end disagrees with the germline gene, perhaps due to a read error. The CDR3 loop is CAALTTGPGDEKLFF. The CDR3 DNA reads as TGCGCAGCCCTTACGACAGGGCCGGGCGATGAAAAACTGTTTTTT. The chain employs TRBV28 and TRBJ1-4; the match to TRBD1 covers 7 bases. The CDR3 is 15 amino acids. Looked up from germline, CDR1 is MDHEN and CDR2 is SYDVKM. Full variable domain (rest looked up from reference TRBV28 and TRBJ1-4): DVKVTQSSRYLVKRTGEKVFLECVQDMDHENMFWYRQDPGLGLRLIYFSYDVKMKEKGDIPEGYSVSREKKERFSLILESASTNQTSMYLCAALTTGPGDEKLFFGSGTQLSVL.

Written as DNA, the CDR3 is TGCGCCAGCAGCTCGCAGGGGACAAATTCACCCCTCCACTTT. This encodes CASSSQGTNSPLHF. The gene calls are TRBV5-1 and TRBJ1-6, with a tentative D call TRBD1 (6 bases). The CDR3 length is 14 residues. Germline V CDR1 and CDR2: SGHRS, YFSETQ. Between the trimmed V and J ends, which lost 3 bases and 7 bases, there was a span of 11 bases.

In its sample, this clone was seen a few times. V is TRBV30 and J is TRBJ1-1; D is unclear. CDR3 size: 12 residues. The germline gives CDR1 GTSNPN, CDR2 SVGIG (reference sequence). V was trimmed by 1 base and J by 7 bases, leaving 10 bases between them. DNA for the CDR3: TGTGCCTGGAGTGGGCCCAGGCTTGAAGCTTTCTTT. Translation gives CAWSGPRLEAFF.

V gene TRBV5-1 combines with J gene TRBJ1-2, with D possibly TRBD1 on 6 matching bases. In germline, CDR1 is SGHRS, CDR2 YFSETQ. V was trimmed by 1 base and J by 4 bases, leaving 14 bases between them. The CDR3 has 15 amino acids. The CDR3 loop reads CASSLNREIAYGYTF. In DNA, the CDR3 is TGCGCCAGCAGCTTGAACAGGGAGATTGCCTATGGCTACACCTTC.

The chain has TRBV19 and TRBJ2-7; 8 bases align to TRBD2. Germline V gives CDR1 LNHDA, CDR2 SQIVND (reference sequence). V dropped 1 base and J dropped 2; count of bases not matched to a gene: 4. This CDR3 comprises 15 residues. The CDR3 loop is CASSIGGGLPYEQYF. CDR3 coding DNA: TGTGCCAGTAGTATAGGCGGGGGGCTGCCCTACGAGCAGTACTTC.

This sequence joins TRBV6-5 and TRBJ1-1; a possible D gene is TRBD1 (5 bases). The CDR3 totals 15 residues. Germline CDR1 reads MNHEY; CDR2 reads SVGAGI. V lost 10 bases to trimming and J lost 1 base, with 19 bases between them. The CDR3 protein is CATLGGGLRNTEAFF. The CDR3 region has the DNA TGTGCCACCCTCGGGGGGGGTTTGAGGAACACTGAAGCTTTCTTT.

V usage is TRBV11-2 and J usage is TRBJ2-5; TRBD2 matches 8 bases. The CDR3 is 16 residues long. Trimming removed 2 bases from V and 7 bases from J; junction bases left unmatched: 12. Germline CDR1 SGHAT, CDR2 FQNNGV. The chain's CDR3 is CASSLFLLAGQGTQYF. DNA for the CDR3: TGTGCCAGCAGCTTATTCTTGCTAGCGGGCCAGGGGACCCAGTACTTC.

The gene calls are TRBV29-1 and TRBJ1-1; D unclear. With 6 bases removed from V and 0 bases from J, the gap between germline ends came to 11 bases. This CDR3 contains 13 residues. CDR1 and CDR2 (germline): SQVTM, ANQGSEA. CDR3 amino acids: CSVVQTMNTEAFF. CDR3 bases: TGCAGCGTGGTACAGACTATGAACACTGAAGCTTTCTTT. Supplemented by reference TRBV29-1 and TRBJ1-1, the full variable domain reads SAVISQKPSRDICQRGTSLTIQCQVDSQVTMMFWYRQQPGQSLTLIATANQGSEATYESGFVIDKFPISRPNLTFSTLTVSNMSPEDSSIYLCSVVQTMNTEAFFGQGTRLTVV.